The 6 T cell receptor beta chains in this list originate from one sample, sequenced in a study of breast tumors, draining lymph nodes, adjacent tissues. Each CDR3 protein is one row after TCRdb ran MiXCR on the multiplex PCR reads. The sample includes 20,000 to 30,000 distinct CDR3 sequences, 60% to 75% of them seen just once. Sequencing was carried out using tumor-adjacent breast tissue. These receptors were taken from a female donor with breast cancer. Some clones in this sample may be carry-over from other donors' samples.

This chain joins TRBV28 and TRBJ2-7; tentatively, D is TRBD2 (5 bases). Germline loops: CDR1 MDHEN, CDR2 SYDVKM. V lost 4 bases and J lost 12, with 16 bases in between. The CDR3 is 12 residues long. The CDR3 DNA follows: TGTGCCAGCAGTTCACCACTCGGGGTTCGGTACTTC. Residues: CASSSPLGVRYF.

The rearrangement joins TRBV5-1 to TRBJ2-7; the D call may be TRBD1 or TRBD2 (5 bases each). Germline lookup yields CDR1 SGHRS and CDR2 YFSETQ. V lost 4 bases and J lost 4, with 18 bases in between. This CDR3 contains 15 residues. DNA of the CDR3: TGCGCCAGCAGCAGGGACCCAACTGCGGAGTACGAGCAGTACTTC. Its translation: CASSRDPTAEYEQYF. Using reference TRBV5-1 and TRBJ2-7 for the parts outside the CDR3, the full variable domain is KAGVTQTPRYLIKTRGQQVTLSCSPISGHRSVSWYQQTPGQGLQFLFEYFSETQRNKGNFPGRFSGRQFSNSRSEMNVSTLELGDSALYLCASSRDPTAEYEQYFGPGTRLTVT.

CDR3 in amino acids: CASRKDYNSPLHF. The CDR3 nucleotides read TGTGCCAGCCGGAAGGATTATAATTCACCCCTCCACTTT. The V and J genes are TRBV7-6 and TRBJ1-6; D unresolved. This CDR3 is built from 13 residues. Germline V lookup: CDR1 SGHVS, CDR2 FNYEAQ. Trimming shortened V by 8 bases and J by 4 bases, and 9 bases separated the two germline ends.

This clonotype is classed as medium-sized. The chain links TRBV5-1 to TRBJ2-5; 7 bases align to TRBD2. The CDR3 extends over 14 amino acids. With V trimmed by 0 bases and J by 4 bases, 3 bases remained unmatched. Germline CDR1 and CDR2: SGHRS and YFSETQ. For the CDR3, the DNA is TGCGCCAGCAGCTTGGAGGGAGGGTCAGAGACCCAGTACTTC. Translating gives CASSLEGGSETQYF.

The chain joins TRBV7-9 to TRBJ2-7; 9 bases are a match to TRBD2. V lost 4 bases, J lost 3 bases, and 4 bases stayed unmatched. The CDR3 has 14 amino acids. Germline CDR1 is SEHNR and CDR2 is FQNEAQ (reference sequence). The CDR3 here is CASSSSGNLYEQYF. The CDR3 nucleotides are TGTGCCAGCAGCTCTAGCGGGAACCTCTACGAGCAGTACTTC.

The V gene is TRBV6-1, the J gene TRBJ1-2; 8 positions match TRBD1. In germline, CDR1 is MNHNS, CDR2 SASEGT. The CDR3 runs to 14 residues. The trim removed 2 bases at V and 4 bases at J, leaving 3 bases unmatched. CDR3: CASSELQGGYGYTF. In DNA form, the CDR3 reads TGTGCCAGCAGTGAACTACAGGGGGGCTATGGCTACACCTTC.